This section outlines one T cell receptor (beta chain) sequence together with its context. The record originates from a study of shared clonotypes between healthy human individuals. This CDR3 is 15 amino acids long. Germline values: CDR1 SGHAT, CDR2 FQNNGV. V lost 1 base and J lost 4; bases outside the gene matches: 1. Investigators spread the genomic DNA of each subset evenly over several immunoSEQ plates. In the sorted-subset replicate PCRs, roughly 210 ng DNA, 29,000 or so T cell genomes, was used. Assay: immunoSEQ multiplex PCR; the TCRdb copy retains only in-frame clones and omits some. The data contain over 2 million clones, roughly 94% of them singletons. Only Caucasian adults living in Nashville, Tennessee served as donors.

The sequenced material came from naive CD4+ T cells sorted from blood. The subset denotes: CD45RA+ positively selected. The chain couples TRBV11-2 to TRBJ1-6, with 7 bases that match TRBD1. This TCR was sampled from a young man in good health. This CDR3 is CASSLVGQYNSPLHF. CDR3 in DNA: TGTGCCAGCAGCTTAGTGGGACAGTATAATTCACCCCTCCACTTT.